Ten or more counts support the clone carrying this T cell receptor (beta chain). Its target is unknown. The data were obtained in a study of T-cell reconstitution after alpha-beta-depleted transplantation in children. Molecular barcoding with unique molecular identifiers was used for the TCRbeta library. TCRdb re-derived calls from the PCR reads in MiXCR, one entry per CDR3 protein. The data contain 95,000 to 120,000 distinct CDR3 sequences, around 6.4% of them singletons. After removal of 4 bases from V and 0 bases from J, the junction contained 7 bases not matched to a gene. This CDR3 contains 16 residues. Looked up from germline, CDR1 is SGHRS and CDR2 is YFSETQ. Findings of the study overall: The origin of alpha-beta T cells about two months after transplant was reportedly several hundred expanded graft clones. There were some patients whose high TCRbeta diversity at day 60 came from surviving recipient T cells and thymic progenitors. Newly produced T cells mostly accounted for T-cell counts and diversity one year post-transplant.

This sample comprised PBMCs, mostly from graft donor cells, obtained 360 days after TCRalphabeta/CD19-depleted stem cell transplant. The V and J genes are TRBV5-1 and TRBJ2-1; 7 bases map to TRBD1. This receptor was taken from a male patient aged 2-15 years who had a stem cell transplant for acute lymphoblastic leukemia, so the T cells may come from the graft donor. Here the CDR3 reads CASSMTGPSSYNEQFF. CDR3 sequence (DNA): TGCGCCAGCAGCATGACAGGGCCTTCCTCCTACAATGAGCAGTTCTTC.